The clone carrying this TCR beta chain has ten or more counts. The data stem from a study of T cells after yellow fever vaccination. TCRdb used MiXCR to reprocess the 5' RACE reads, holding one entry per CDR3 protein. The sample includes some 350,000 distinct CDR3 sequences, about 4% of them seen just once. CDR1 is SGHTA and CDR2 is FQGTGA in the germline V gene. This CDR3 spans 14 amino acids. Trimming took off 8 bases at V and 4 bases at J, with 17 bases between the two ends. The receptor comes from a young man who received the YFV17D yellow fever vaccine. Sequences were derived from PBMCs, sampled 5 days after the yellow fever booster vaccination. The chain carries TRBV7-3 and TRBJ1-2; tentatively, D is TRBD1 (5 bases). The CDR3 nucleotides are TGTGCCAGCGCGAGGGGCCCTTCCCTCTATGGCTACACCTTC. This codes for CASARGPSLYGYTF.